The clone carrying this T cell receptor (beta chain) was seen a single time. Antigen unknown. These data belong to a study of blood T cells in healthy people across ages. The junction had 0 bases not matched to a gene; V was cut back by 1 base and J by 14 bases. Germline CDR1 and CDR2: LGHDT and YNNKEL (reference sequence). This CDR3 region has 11 residues. Study conclusions and caveats: Diversity estimates drawn from one million T cells were deemed underestimates.

The amount of total RNA extracted per sample was at least 5.5 micrograms. A J-beta primer mix and a sample-barcoded 5' primer were used in a second PCR of roughly 6 to 12 cycles. A minimum of 2.5 million CDR3-containing paired-end reads was obtained for each sample. TCRdb re-called the 5' RACE reads with MiXCR, one entry per CDR3 protein. The profile shows about 1.8 million distinct CDR3 sequences, 40% to 55% of them singletons. The specimen sequenced was blood. The receptor comes from a woman aged 40 to 50 in good health. The chain employs TRBV3-1 and TRBJ1-4; 8 bases map to TRBD1. DNA of the CDR3: TGTGCCAGCAGCCAAGGACAGGGGCTGTTTTTT. Translation: CASSQGQGLFF.